The entry that follows covers one T cell receptor beta chain sequence. It was with unique molecular identifiers that the TCRbeta library was prepared. MiXCR, applied by TCRdb to the PCR reads, yields one record per CDR3 protein. Of 500,000 to 600,000 distinct CDR3 sequences listed, roughly 27% are singletons. This specimen belongs to a study of T-cell reconstitution after alpha-beta-depleted transplantation in children. Unmatched junction bases numbered 2, after V lost 6 bases and J lost 3 bases. This CDR3 is built from 13 residues. The receptor's source is a boy under two years old with Wiskott-Aldrich syndrome, due to receive a stem cell transplant. This chain connects TRBV12-3 or TRBV12-4 to TRBJ1-5; 7 bases fit TRBD1. This specimen consisted of PBMCs, obtained before TCRalphabeta/CD19-depleted stem cell transplant. The chain's CDR3 is CASRGQINQPQHF. The CDR3, as DNA: TGTGCCAGCAGGGGACAGATCAATCAGCCCCAGCATTTT.